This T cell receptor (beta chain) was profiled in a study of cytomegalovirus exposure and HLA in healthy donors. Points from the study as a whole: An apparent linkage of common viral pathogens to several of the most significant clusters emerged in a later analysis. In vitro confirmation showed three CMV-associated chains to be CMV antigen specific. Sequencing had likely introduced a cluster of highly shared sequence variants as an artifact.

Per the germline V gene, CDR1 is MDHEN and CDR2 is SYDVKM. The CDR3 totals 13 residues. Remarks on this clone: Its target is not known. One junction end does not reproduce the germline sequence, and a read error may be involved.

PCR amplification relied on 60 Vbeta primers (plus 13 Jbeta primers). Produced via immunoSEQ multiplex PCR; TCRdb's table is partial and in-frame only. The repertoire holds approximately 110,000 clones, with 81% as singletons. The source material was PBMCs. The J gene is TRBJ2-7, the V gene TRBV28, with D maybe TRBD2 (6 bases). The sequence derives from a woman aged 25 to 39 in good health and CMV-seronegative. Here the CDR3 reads CASSPPLGSGQTF. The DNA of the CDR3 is TGTGCCAGCAGTCCACCCCTGGGTAGCGGTCAAACCTTC.